This T cell receptor (beta chain) was captured in a study of identical twins. Overall study findings and caveats: Instead of following the same donors, the conclusions were based on cross-sectional statistical analysis. Twins' excess sharing was less marked for out-of-frame beta sequences. Fewer insertions marked abundant cord blood beta clonotypes; young adult naive trended weakly, memory not at all.

The table lists this clonotype with many counts. Its antigen is not identified. Germline V lookup: CDR1 LGHNA, CDR2 YSLEER. The CDR3 covers 16 residues. V was clipped by 0 bases and J by 7 bases, with 19 bases between them. TCRdb ran MiXCR on the 5' RACE reads and lists one entry per CDR3 protein. The sample includes hundreds of thousands of distinct CDR3 sequences, approximately 6% of them seen just once. This receptor was obtained from a man younger than 35 in good health. Sequencing input: naive T cells sorted from blood. The J gene is TRBJ2-7, the V gene TRBV4-3; D may be TRBD1 or TRBD2 (5 bases each). The CDR3: CASSQDDRTDGGEQYF. The CDR3 DNA follows: TGCGCCAGCAGCCAAGATGATCGGACCGATGGGGGAGAGCAGTACTTC.